These T cell receptor beta chains were read from a single sample in a study of PD-1 blockade in classical Hodgkin lymphoma. TCRdb's copy holds only in-frame clones and misses some; the assay was immunoSEQ multiplex PCR. Among approximately 89,000 clones listed, roughly 88% were seen once. The sequencing used peripheral blood mononuclear cells (PBMCs), collected at baseline. Receptors originate from a human donor with classical Hodgkin lymphoma. The CDR3 runs from the conserved cysteine through the conserved F or W.

len	j_gene	v_gene	CDR3aa
14	TRBJ2-2	TRBV5-1	CASSDQGTAGELFF
15	TRBJ1-2	TRBV7-9	CASSLVPAGGSSYTF
14	TRBJ1-2	TRBV5-6	CASSPNLAIYGYTF
15	TRBJ2-5	TRBV5-1	CASSLGLAVGETQYF
15	TRBJ2-7	TRBV30	CAWSVGTGTTYEQYF
14	TRBJ2-5	TRBV11-2	CASSFLQGRETQYF
13	TRBJ2-1	TRBV6-4	CASSDDYNNEQFF
11	TRBJ2-1	TRBV10-3	CAIKKDNEQFF
15	TRBJ2-2	TRBV18	CASSPPGRGTGELFF
18	TRBJ2-3	TRBV7-2	CASSSASVLSGTTDTQYF